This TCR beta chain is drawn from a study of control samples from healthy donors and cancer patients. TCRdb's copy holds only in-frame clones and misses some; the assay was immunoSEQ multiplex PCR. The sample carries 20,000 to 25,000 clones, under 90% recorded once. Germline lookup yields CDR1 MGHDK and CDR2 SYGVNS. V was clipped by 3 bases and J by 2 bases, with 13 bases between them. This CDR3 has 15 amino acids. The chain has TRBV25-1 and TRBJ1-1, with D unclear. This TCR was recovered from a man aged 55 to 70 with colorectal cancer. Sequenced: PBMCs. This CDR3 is CASSDRTQINTEAFF. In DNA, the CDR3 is TGTGCCAGCAGTGATAGGACTCAAATTAACACTGAAGCTTTCTTT.